A selection of T cell receptor beta chains follows, all from one sample in a study of blood T cell repertoires in COVID-19. Data came from immunoSEQ multiplex PCR; TCRdb stores just in-frame clones and leaves some out. The table includes around 250,000 clones, around 83% detected once. The sequencing sample was made of peripheral blood. These receptors were obtained from a woman in her thirties or forties who had recovered from COVID-19. CDR3s include the opening cysteine and the closing phenylalanine or tryptophan. Each record gives: clone size, J gene, V gene, D gene, CDR3 protein, CDR3 DNA. A D gene is named only where the DNA matches it firmly. Some rows have no size entry. The others give once, few or many, or a class for an expanded clone.

. TRBJ2-2 TRBV5-1 . CASSTNGDGELFF TGCGCCAGCAGCACGAACGGAGACGGGGAGCTGTTTTTT
. TRBJ1-2 TRBV6-5 . CASSPSLGLYGYTF TGTGCCAGCAGTCCGTCGTTGGGGCTCTATGGCTACACCTTC
. TRBJ1-1 TRBV11-2 TRBD1 CASSVVDRGHTEAFF TGTGCCAGCAGCGTGGTGGACAGGGGTCACACTGAAGCTTTCTTT
. TRBJ1-2 TRBV29-1 TRBD1 CSARNRGQDYGYTF TGCAGCGCTCGAAACAGGGGGCAGGACTATGGCTACACCTTC
. TRBJ1-4 TRBV6-4 . CASSAGDREKLFF TGTGCCAGCAGTGCCGGGGATAGGGAAAAACTGTTTTTT
. TRBJ2-5 TRBV5-6 . CASSQAAGPQETQYF TGTGCCAGCAGCCAAGCGGCGGGGCCCCAAGAGACCCAGTACTTC
once TRBJ1-4 TRBV11-3 TRBD1 CASSLGQGYEKLFF TGTGCCAGCAGCCTGGGACAGGGGTATGAAAAACTGTTTTTT
. TRBJ2-5 TRBV7-2 . CASSPRSRVRETQYF TGTGCCAGCAGCCCCCGGTCACGGGTACGGGAGACCCAGTACTTC
. TRBJ1-1 TRBV7-2 . CASSFSRGTEAFF TGTGCCAGCAGCTTTAGTAGGGGCACTGAAGCTTTCTTT
. TRBJ2-2 TRBV5-1 . CASSLSGFGNTGELFF TGCGCCAGCAGCTTGTCAGGGTTCGGAAACACCGGGGAGCTGTTTTTT
. TRBJ1-1 TRBV5-5 . CASSLQQGDVPEAFF TGTGCCAGCAGCCTCCAACAGGGAGATGTCCCTGAAGCTTTCTTT
. TRBJ2-7 TRBV28 . CASSSGSGSYEQYF TGTGCCAGCAGTTCCGGGTCGGGCTCCTACGAGCAGTACTTC
few TRBJ1-2 TRBV10-3 TRBD1 CAISAPRDRGVRYGYTF TGTGCCATCAGTGCCCCCCGTGACAGGGGGGTTAGGTATGGCTACACCTTC
. TRBJ2-7 TRBV2 TRBD1 CASTGQGPFGGGEQYF TGTGCCAGCACGGGACAGGGTCCCTTCGGGGGTGGCGAGCAGTACTTC
. TRBJ2-1 TRBV5-4 TRBD2 CASSVLAGDYNEQFF TGTGCCAGCAGCGTACTAGCGGGGGACTACAATGAGCAGTTCTTC
. TRBJ1-2 TRBV6-5 . CASSYRRGAGYGYTF TGTGCCAGCAGTTACCGCAGGGGCGCTGGATATGGCTACACCTTC
. TRBJ2-5 TRBV19 TRBD2 CASSPGTIQETQYF TGTGCCAGTAGTCCCGGGACTATTCAAGAGACCCAGTACTTC
. TRBJ2-2 TRBV28 TRBD2 CASRLAGGVGELFF TGTGCCAGCAGGCTAGCGGGGGGAGTCGGGGAGCTGTTTTTT
. TRBJ2-1 TRBV5-1 TRBD1 CASSLRDRGARDEQFF TGCGCCAGCAGCTTGCGGGACAGGGGGGCGCGCGATGAGCAGTTCTTC
once TRBJ1-1 TRBV12-5 . CASGLAQTLNTEAFF TGTGCTAGTGGTTTGGCACAGACCCTGAACACTGAAGCTTTCTTT
. TRBJ1-4 TRBV28 . CASSLAHRNEKLFF TGTGCCAGCAGCCTGGCCCACAGGAATGAAAAACTGTTTTTT
. TRBJ1-3 TRBV28 . CASSRDTSSGNTIYF TGTGCCAGCAGTCGAGACACGAGCTCTGGAAACACCATATATTTT
. TRBJ1-2 TRBV11-2 . CASSLSGAQHYTF TGTGCCAGCAGCTTATCAGGGGCGCAACACTACACCTTC
. TRBJ2-1 TRBV5-8 . CASSLAGSSYNEQFF TGTGCCAGCAGCTTGGCGGGGTCCTCCTACAATGAGCAGTTCTTC
. TRBJ2-2 TRBV11-2 . CASRQIRVYTGELFF TGTGCCAGCAGACAAATACGGGTCTACACCGGGGAGCTGTTTTTT
. TRBJ1-3 TRBV18 TRBD1 CASSPVTGSGNTIYF TGTGCCAGCTCACCAGTGACAGGGTCCGGAAACACCATATATTTT
once TRBJ2-7 TRBV28 TRBD1 CASRGQGRGYEQYF TGTGCCAGCAGGGGACAGGGGAGGGGATACGAGCAGTACTTC
. TRBJ1-2 TRBV7-9 TRBD1 CASSLDEGAGYGYTF TGTGCCAGCAGCTTAGATGAGGGGGCAGGCTATGGCTACACCTTC
. TRBJ1-1 TRBV28 . CASSGRSTEAFF TGTGCCAGCTCAGGGAGGAGCACTGAAGCTTTCTTT
. TRBJ1-4 TRBV24-1 . CATSVLLLDRRCNEKLFF TGTGCCACCAGTGTCTTACTTTTAGACAGGCGATGTAATGAAAAACTGTTTTTT
. TRBJ2-1 TRBV2 . CASSFPQGNEQFF TGTGCCAGCAGTTTTCCCCAGGGAAATGAGCAGTTCTTC
. TRBJ1-5 TRBV10-2 TRBD1 CASSVQGAGQPQHF TGCGCCAGCAGTGTCCAGGGGGCCGGACAGCCCCAGCATTTT
. TRBJ2-7 TRBV6-6 TRBD1 CASSGTGSSYEQYF TGTGCCAGCAGCGGGACAGGGAGCTCCTACGAGCAGTACTTC
. TRBJ2-5 TRBV5-5 . CASSFTGSETQYF TGTGCCAGCAGCTTTACTGGGAGTGAGACCCAGTACTTC
. TRBJ2-5 TRBV6-5 TRBD2 CASSSRGGWETQYF TGTGCCAGCAGCTCCCGGGGAGGGTGGGAGACCCAGTACTTC
once TRBJ2-2 TRBV7-9 TRBD1 CASSPPGTENTGELFF TGTGCCAGCAGCCCGCCCGGGACAGAGAACACCGGGGAGCTGTTTTTT
. TRBJ1-3 TRBV19 . CASSMGHHSGNTIYF TGTGCCAGTAGTATGGGACATCACTCTGGAAACACCATATATTTT